The 27 T cell receptor beta chains given below trace back to one sample, sequenced in a study of blood T cell repertoires in COVID-19 (TCRdb year 2020). Library creation used the immunoSEQ multiplex PCR assay. TCRdb retrieved this table from immuneACCESS and kept in-frame rearrangements only. Not all clones are present; in checked studies, unresolved V genes account for under half, and no reason is known for the remainder. In this sample the table shows 200,000 to 250,000 clones, 86% of which occur a single time. The ten largest clones add up to 9.5% to 13% of the sample. Input material: peripheral blood. The receptor set was obtained from a woman in her fifties or sixties with COVID-19, enrolled during active disease.

This chain uses TRBV5-4 with TRBJ2-5; D is perhaps TRBD2 (5 bases). Looked up from germline, CDR1 is SGHNT and CDR2 is YYREEE (reference sequence). Trimming removed 0 bases from V and 2 bases from J, with 8 bases in between. CDR3 length: 14 residues. The CDR3 nucleotides are TGTGCCAGCAGCTTGGTTGGAGGACAAGAGACCCAGTACTTC. Translation: CASSLVGGQETQYF.

The chain employs TRBV19 and TRBJ2-3; 13 bases are a match to TRBD2. CDR1 LNHDA and CDR2 SQIVND come from the germline V gene (reference sequence). CDR3 length: 16 residues. With 3 bases clipped from V and 2 bases from J, the junction kept 2 bases outside the gene matches. The CDR3 DNA follows: TGTGCCAGTAGTATCGGACTAGCGGGGGTCACAGATACGCAGTATTTT. Translated, it gives CASSIGLAGVTDTQYF. The full variable domain, completed using reference TRBV19 and TRBJ2-3, is DGGITQSPKYLFRKEGQNVTLSCEQNLNHDAMYWYRQDPGQGLRLIYYSQIVNDFQKGDIAEGYSVSREKKESFPLTVTSAQKNPTAFYLCASSIGLAGVTDTQYFGPGTRLTVL.

On this clone itself: A junction boundary mismatches the germline segment, possibly from a read error. The chain links TRBV12-5 to TRBJ1-5; D gene unclear. Germline V gives CDR1 LGHNT, CDR2 FRNRAP. The CDR3 sequence is 15 residues long. CDR3 DNA: TGTGCTAGTGGCTTGGACGGGTTCGGCAATCAGCCCCAGCATTTT. It specifies CASGLDGFGNQPQHF.

The chain is built from TRBV30 and TRBJ1-5; tentative D call: TRBD1 (5 bases). CDR3 length: 13 amino acids. CDR1 and CDR2 (germline): GTSNPN, SVGIG (reference sequence). Between the trimmed V and J ends, which lost 8 bases and 9 bases, there was a span of 20 bases. The DNA for the CDR3 is TGTGCCCTACCCTGGGGGGACCTCTTGCCCCAGCATTTT. Its protein product is CALPWGDLLPQHF.

This clone occurred once. One end of the junction does not line up with germline, which may come from a read error. This CDR3 reads CASSLAIVRDRVVF. DNA for the CDR3: TGTGCCAGCAGCTTAGCCATCGTCCGGGACAGAGTGGTTTTT. The rearrangement joins TRBV7-8 to TRBJ1-4; TRBD1 matches at 7 bases. The CDR3 length is 14 residues. CDR1 is SGHVS, CDR2 FQNEAQ, per germline. The full variable domain, with the rest looked up from reference TRBV7-8 and TRBJ1-4, is GAGVSQSPRYKVAKRGQDVALRCDPISGHVSLFWYQQALGQGPEFLTYFQNEAQLDKSGLPSDRFFAERPEGSVSTLKIQRTQQEDSAVYLCASSLAIVRDRVVFGSGTQLSVL.

The sample holds one count of this clone. V is TRBV24-1 and J is TRBJ1-4; D unclear. CDR1 is KGHDR, CDR2 SFDVKD, per germline. The CDR3 length is 11 residues. Trimming pared 6 bases from V and 8 bases from J, leaving 6 bases between. The CDR3 reads CATSLGEKLFF. DNA for the CDR3: TGTGCCACCAGTTTGGGCGAAAAACTGTTTTTT.

J is TRBJ1-1 and V is TRBV11-3, with unresolved D. There are 12 residues in the CDR3. The V and J ends lost 5 bases and 1 base respectively, with 5 bases between them. Germline V gene lookup returns CDR1 SGHNT and CDR2 YENEEA. CDR3 nucleotide sequence: TGTGCCAGCAGCCAATGGAACACTGAAGCTTTCTTT. It encodes CASSQWNTEAFF.

The rearrangement joins TRBV28 to TRBJ1-4; D is possibly TRBD1 (6 bases). The V and J ends lost 6 bases and 7 bases respectively, with 15 bases between them. CDR1 and CDR2 from the germline V gene are MDHEN and SYDVKM. This CDR3 is 14 amino acids long. The CDR3 here is CASRPTGFVEKLFF. The DNA of the CDR3 is TGTGCCAGCAGGCCTACAGGGTTTGTTGAAAAACTGTTTTTT. Drawing the rest from reference TRBV28 and TRBJ1-4, the complete variable domain is DVKVTQSSRYLVKRTGEKVFLECVQDMDHENMFWYRQDPGLGLRLIYFSYDVKMKEKGDIPEGYSVSREKKERFSLILESASTNQTSMYLCASRPTGFVEKLFFGSGTQLSVL.

The chain carries TRBV3-1 (or the pseudogene TRBV3-2) and TRBJ1-1; 7 nucleotides line up with TRBD1. Germline lookup yields CDR1 LGHDT and CDR2 YNNKEL (reference sequence). The CDR3 has 14 amino acids. With 1 base clipped from V and 3 bases from J, the junction kept 2 bases outside the gene matches. The CDR3 reads CASSQGQGDTEAFF. The CDR3 nucleotides read TGTGCCAGCAGCCAAGGACAGGGTGACACTGAAGCTTTCTTT.

This clone was observed a few times. The V and J genes are TRBV4-1 and TRBJ1-1, with 8 bases that match TRBD1. The length of the CDR3 is 15 residues. Per the germline V gene, CDR1 is MGHRA and CDR2 is YSYEKL. Losses at the gene ends were 1 base for V and 2 bases for J; bases not matched to a gene: 3. The CDR3 is CASSQGQGSNTEAFF. In DNA, the CDR3 is TGCGCCAGCAGCCAAGGACAGGGGAGTAACACTGAAGCTTTCTTT.

The chain recombines TRBV4-3 with TRBJ2-3, with D tentatively TRBD2 (7 bases). CDR3 length: 15 amino acids. Per germline, CDR1 LGHNA and CDR2 YSLEER. Trimming took 0 bases from V and 6 from J, leaving 13 bases between them. The CDR3, as DNA: TGCGCCAGCAGCCAAGACCCGGGGGGCGGGGATACGCAGTATTTT. Amino acids: CASSQDPGGGDTQYF.

V is TRBV7-9 and J is TRBJ1-1; no clear D. The germline V and J ends were trimmed by 6 bases and 10 bases, with 9 bases remaining between them. This CDR3 is 10 amino acids long. Germline CDR1 and CDR2: SEHNR and FQNEAQ (reference sequence). This chain's CDR3 is CASSENSAFF. In nucleotides, the CDR3 is TGTGCCAGCAGTGAAAACTCAGCTTTCTTT.

The V and J genes are TRBV11-2 and TRBJ1-3; 7 positions match TRBD1. The germline CDR1 and CDR2 sequences are SGHAT and FQNNGV. V shed 3 bases and J 4 bases; nucleotides not matched to a gene: 6. The CDR3 is 15 residues long. CDR3 amino acids: CASSFLTGTGNTIYF. DNA for the CDR3: TGTGCCAGCAGCTTCCTGACAGGGACAGGAAACACCATATATTTT.

This clone appeared many times. V usage is TRBV7-6 and J usage is TRBJ1-1, with 7 bases aligning to TRBD1. With 3 bases clipped from V and 2 bases from J, the junction kept 12 bases outside the gene matches. Germline lookup yields CDR1 SGHVS and CDR2 FNYEAQ. CDR3 length equals 17 residues. The CDR3 is CASSFRDSGTPNTEAFF. The DNA of the CDR3 is TGTGCCAGCAGCTTTAGGGACAGCGGAACTCCTAACACTGAAGCTTTCTTT.

J is TRBJ2-7 and V is TRBV2; the D gene is possibly TRBD1 (6 bases). Germline CDR1 reads SNHLY; CDR2 reads FYNNEI. The V end was cut by 8 bases, the J end by 1 base, with 12 bases between. This CDR3 region has 13 residues. CDR3 residues: CASLPDRSYEQYF. CDR3 DNA: TGTGCCAGCTTACCCGACAGGTCCTACGAGCAGTACTTC.

The CDR3 region is CASSQEANRGRETQYF. CDR3 DNA: TGTGCCAGCAGCCAAGAAGCAAACAGGGGGCGGGAGACCCAGTACTTC. The chain has TRBV4-2 and TRBJ2-5; 9 bases map to TRBD1. The CDR3 extends over 16 amino acids. After removal of 0 bases from V and 5 bases from J, the junction contained 7 bases not matched to a gene. Germline V CDR1 and CDR2: LGHNA, YNFKEQ.

This clone appeared a few times. This chain uses TRBV28 with TRBJ1-5; possibly TRBD1 for D (6 bases). This CDR3 region has 16 residues. Germline CDR1 is MDHEN and CDR2 is SYDVKM. V dropped 6 bases and J dropped 10 bases, with 25 bases sitting between them. For the CDR3, the DNA is TGTGCCAGCAGCCAACATATACAGGGCCCAGGCGACCCCCAGCATTTT. Its protein is CASSQHIQGPGDPQHF.

In this sample, this clone turned up once. This sequence joins TRBV7-9 and TRBJ1-2; 10 bases agree with TRBD1. Germline V gene sequence: CDR1 SEHNR, CDR2 FQNEAQ (reference sequence). V was clipped by 5 bases and J by 4 bases; unmatched bases: 13. There are 17 residues in the CDR3. CDR3 DNA sequence: TGTGCCAGCAGCCAAACCCCTCGGGACAGGGGACTCTATGGCTACACCTTC. Its translation: CASSQTPRDRGLYGYTF. Full variable domain (outside the CDR3, taken from reference TRBV7-9 and TRBJ1-2): DTGVSQNPRHKITKRGQNVTFRCDPISEHNRLYWYRQTLGQGPEFLTYFQNEAQLEKSRLLSDRFSAERPKGSFSTLEIQRTEQGDSAMYLCASSQTPRDRGLYGYTFGSGTRLTVV.

This clone was counted a single time. This chain connects TRBV7-3 to TRBJ2-3; weak D call: TRBD1 (5 bases). V was pared by 1 base and J by 3 bases, with 11 bases between. This CDR3 spans 15 amino acids. Germline V gives CDR1 SGHTA, CDR2 FQGTGA. The CDR3 protein is CASSLIGDRTDTQYF. In DNA, the CDR3 is TGTGCCAGCAGCTTAATAGGGGATCGAACAGATACGCAGTATTTT.

The J gene is TRBJ2-1, the V gene TRBV5-4, with a weak D call TRBD2 (7 bases). The CDR3 is 15 residues long. Germline CDR1 is SGHNT and CDR2 is YYREEE (reference sequence). Trimming stripped 6 bases from V and 6 bases from J, with 19 bases between. CDR3 sequence reads: CASTFRGGAPNEQFF. CDR3 sequence (DNA): TGTGCCAGCACGTTTAGGGGGGGGGCTCCCAATGAGCAGTTCTTC.

CDR3 DNA sequence: TGTGCCATCAGTGAGGGACTAGCGGGGGGCGCCGGGGAGCTGTTTTTT. Translated: CAISEGLAGGAGELFF. The genes are TRBV10-3 and TRBJ2-2; 14 bases map to TRBD2. Germline CDR1 and CDR2: ENHRY and SYGVKD. This CDR3 comprises 16 residues. V was pared by 2 bases and J by 6 bases, with 2 bases of the junction left unmatched.

This clone was counted a single time. The V gene is TRBV4-3, the J gene TRBJ2-2; 9 bases match TRBD2. CDR3 length: 15 residues. Per germline, CDR1 LGHNA and CDR2 YSLEER. V shed 1 base and J 7 bases; nucleotides not matched to a gene: 4. CDR3 residues: CASSQVLAGSGELFF. CDR3 nucleotides: TGCGCCAGCAGCCAAGTGCTAGCGGGGAGCGGGGAGCTGTTTTTT.

This chain links TRBV16 with TRBJ1-2; a weak D match, TRBD1 (6 bases). Trimming removed 2 bases at V and 7 bases at J, with 17 bases between. The germline V gene encodes CDR1 KGHSY and CDR2 FQNENV. CDR3 length: 15 residues. CDR3 sequence: CASSQGLQGRGGYTF. CDR3 in DNA: TGTGCCAGCAGCCAAGGATTACAGGGTCGGGGTGGCTACACCTTC.

The gene calls are TRBV2 and TRBJ1-1; D remains unclear. The CDR3 is made up of 12 amino acids. Trimming stripped 7 bases from V and 1 base from J, with 7 bases between. Per germline, CDR1 SNHLY and CDR2 FYNNEI. The CDR3 DNA sequence: TGTGCCAGCATCCCGGGGAACACTGAAGCTTTCTTT. Its translation is CASIPGNTEAFF.

This chain links TRBV20-1 with TRBJ1-3, with TRBD1 identical over 9 bases. This CDR3 has 15 amino acids. V was clipped by 3 bases and J by 3 bases; unmatched bases: 6. Germline CDR1 and CDR2: DFQATT and SNEGSKA (reference sequence). CDR3 sequence reads: CSASGQGHNGNTIYF. In DNA, the CDR3 is TGCAGTGCTAGTGGACAGGGGCATAATGGAAACACCATATATTTT.

The V gene is TRBV5-1, the J gene TRBJ2-5; 8 bases agree with TRBD1. Trimming removed 2 bases from V and 4 bases from J; junction bases left unmatched: 10. Germline V lookup: CDR1 SGHRS, CDR2 YFSETQ. The CDR3 loop spans 16 amino acids. In nucleotides, the CDR3 is TGCGCCAGCAGCTTCCTGGGGCAGGGGGCGCGAGAGACCCAGTACTTC. It encodes CASSFLGQGARETQYF.

The chain has TRBV7-2 and TRBJ2-3; D perhaps matches TRBD2 (6 bases). The CDR3 has 13 amino acids. V dropped 3 bases and J dropped 4 bases, with 8 bases sitting between them. Germline V gene lookup returns CDR1 SGHTA and CDR2 FQGNSA. The CDR3 here is CASSFGGPDTQYF. The DNA of the CDR3 is TGTGCCAGCAGCTTCGGGGGACCAGATACGCAGTATTTT.